This T cell receptor (beta chain) was captured in a study of human CD8 memory T cell subsets. This clonotype ranks as medium-sized in terms of frequency. Its antigen remains unidentified. Extraction drew RNA from duplicate vials of around 140,000 sorted CD8+ T cells for each subset. General study points: Stem-like memory T cells and precursor exhausted T cells had repertoires that overlapped very little. Greater diversity in stem-like memory than precursor exhausted T cells was suggested by Chao1 estimates.

Looked up from germline, CDR1 is SQVTM and CDR2 is ANQGSEA. The CDR3 has 14 residues. UMI-labeled 5' RACE was used, and it produced the TCR beta libraries. Reanalyzing the 5' RACE reads, TCRdb keeps one entry per CDR3 protein, without DNA. The sample includes 9,000 to 13,000 distinct CDR3 sequences. The sample was CD8+ stem-like memory T cells (TSCM and TCM) sorted from PBMCs. The sample's subset: stem-like memory CD8 T cells (TSTEM), CCR7+ PD-1- TIGIT-. V usage is TRBV29-1 and J usage is TRBJ2-1; the D call of TRBD1 rests on TCRdb alone, since no DNA is present to check it. This TCR was recovered from a human donor in good health. CDR3 sequence reads: CSVAARGMSDEQFF.